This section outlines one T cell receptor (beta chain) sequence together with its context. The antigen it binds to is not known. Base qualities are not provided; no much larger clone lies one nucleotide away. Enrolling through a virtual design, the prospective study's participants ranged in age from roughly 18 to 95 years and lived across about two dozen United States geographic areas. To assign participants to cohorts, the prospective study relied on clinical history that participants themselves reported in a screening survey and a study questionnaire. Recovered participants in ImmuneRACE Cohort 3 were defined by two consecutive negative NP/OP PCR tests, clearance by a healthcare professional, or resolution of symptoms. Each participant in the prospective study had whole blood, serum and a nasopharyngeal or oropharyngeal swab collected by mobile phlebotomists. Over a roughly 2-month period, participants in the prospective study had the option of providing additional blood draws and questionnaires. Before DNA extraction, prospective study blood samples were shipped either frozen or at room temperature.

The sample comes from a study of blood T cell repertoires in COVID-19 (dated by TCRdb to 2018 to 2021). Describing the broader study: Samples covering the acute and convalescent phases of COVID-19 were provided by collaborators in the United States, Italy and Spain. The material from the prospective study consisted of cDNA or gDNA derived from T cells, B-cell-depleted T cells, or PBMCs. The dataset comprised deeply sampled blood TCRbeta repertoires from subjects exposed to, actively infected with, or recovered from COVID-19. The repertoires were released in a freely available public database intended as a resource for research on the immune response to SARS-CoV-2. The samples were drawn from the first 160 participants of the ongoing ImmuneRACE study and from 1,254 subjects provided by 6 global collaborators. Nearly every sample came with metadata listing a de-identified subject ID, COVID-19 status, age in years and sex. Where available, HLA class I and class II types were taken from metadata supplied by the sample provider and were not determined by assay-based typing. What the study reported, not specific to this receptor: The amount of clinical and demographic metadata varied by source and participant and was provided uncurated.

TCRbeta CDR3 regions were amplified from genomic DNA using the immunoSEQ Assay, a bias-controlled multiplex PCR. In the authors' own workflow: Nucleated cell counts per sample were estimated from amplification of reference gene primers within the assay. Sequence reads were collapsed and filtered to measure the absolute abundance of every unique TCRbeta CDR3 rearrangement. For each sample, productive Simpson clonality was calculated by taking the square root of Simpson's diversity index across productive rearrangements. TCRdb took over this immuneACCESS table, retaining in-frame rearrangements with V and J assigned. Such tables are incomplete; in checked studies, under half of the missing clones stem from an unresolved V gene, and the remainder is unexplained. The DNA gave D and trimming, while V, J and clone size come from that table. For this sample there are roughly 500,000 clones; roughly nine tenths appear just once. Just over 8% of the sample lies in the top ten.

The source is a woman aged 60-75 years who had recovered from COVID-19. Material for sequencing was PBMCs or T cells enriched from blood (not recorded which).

The nucleotide sequence is TGTGCCAGCAGTCACAGGGGGCTCGAGCAGTACGTC. Translated, this gives CASSHRGLEQYV. This receptor chain uses TRBV12-3 or TRBV12-4 and TRBJ2-7; TRBD1 fits 9 bases in the junction. Taken from cysteine to valine, the CDR3 has 12 residues. Just CDR3 DNA is preserved here, 36 bases in frame from base 1. V is cut back by 5 bases and J by 6 bases, with 2 bases in the junction unmatched.